A selection of T cell receptor beta chains follows, all from one sample in a study of cytomegalovirus exposure and HLA in healthy donors. Measured with immunoSEQ multiplex PCR; TCRdb has only the in-frame clones, and not every one. This sample's table has 200,000 to 250,000 clones. Sequencing used PBMCs. The source is a girl aged 2 to 9 in good health and CMV-seropositive. The CDR3 runs from the conserved cysteine through the conserved F or W. A D gene is named only where the DNA matches it firmly.

d_gene,v_gene,j_gene,CDR3nt,CDR3aa
TRBD1,TRBV28,TRBJ1-2,TGTGCCAGCGGTTACGGGACAGGGGAAATCTACACCTTC,CASGYGTGEIYTF
TRBD1,TRBV6-6,TRBJ2-7,TGTGCCAGCAGTTACCGGACAGGGGTAAGCGAGCAGTACTTC,CASSYRTGVSEQYF
TRBD1,TRBV5-1,TRBJ2-1,TGCGCCAGCACCTTCCGACAGGGGGCCTACAATGAGCAGTTCTTC,CASTFRQGAYNEQFF
-,TRBV2,TRBJ1-3,TGTGCCAGCACTTCTGGCCTCTCTGGAAACACCATATATTTT,CASTSGLSGNTIYF
TRBD2,TRBV29-1,TRBJ2-7,TGCAGCGTTGCGGGGGGGGCTGGCGAGCAGTACTTC,CSVAGGAGEQYF
-,TRBV6-1,TRBJ2-7,TGTGCCAGCAGTGGGGGAGCGGTACGCTCCTACGAGCAGTACTTC,CASSGGAVRSYEQYF
-,TRBV5-5,TRBJ2-1,TGTGCCAGCAGCTTGGTCAGTGCACCCGATGAGCAGTTCTTC,CASSLVSAPDEQFF
-,TRBV19,TRBJ1-5,TGTGCCAGTAGCCTAAACTATTATCAGCCCCAGCATTTT,CASSLNYYQPQHF
-,TRBV6-1,TRBJ2-5,TGTGCCAGCAGTGAGCGCCTGGGGTTTCTGATACAGGCCCAGTACTTC,CASSERLGFLIQAQYF
TRBD2,TRBV5-1,TRBJ2-1,TGCGCCAGCAGCTTGGGCGACCGCGGGCTAGCGGGAGGAAGAACCTACAATGAGCAGTTCTTC,CASSLGDRGLAGGRTYNEQFF
TRBD1,TRBV6-1,TRBJ2-1,TGTGCCAGCAGTGCTTGGGACAGTTCCTACGATGAGCAGTTCTTC,CASSAWDSSYDEQFF
TRBD1,TRBV5-1,TRBJ1-1,TGCGCCAGCAGCGACCAAGTAGGGACAGCGAACACTGAAGCTTTCTTT,CASSDQVGTANTEAFF
-,TRBV2,TRBJ2-3,TGTGCCAGCAGTGGGACATCTAGCACAGATACGCAGTATTTT,CASSGTSSTDTQYF
-,TRBV30,TRBJ2-2,TGTGCCTGGAGTGTACTCTTAGCAATCGGGGAGCTGTTTTTT,CAWSVLLAIGELFF
TRBD1,TRBV28,TRBJ1-2,TGTGCCAGCAGTTCGTTTTTAGACAGGGCGACCCGCCCGGATGGCTACACCTTC,CASSSFLDRATRPDGYTF
-,TRBV7-2,TRBJ2-5,TGTGCCAGCAGCTTAGTGGCGGCTAGTGCGGAGACCCAGTACTTC,CASSLVAASAETQYF
-,TRBV7-8,TRBJ1-1,TGTGCCAGCAGAAGGAGGGAGGACTTCGCTGAAGCTTTCTTT,CASRRREDFAEAFF
-,TRBV5-6,TRBJ1-1,TGTGCCAGCAGCTCGGTGGGGCGCACTGAAGCTTTCTTT,CASSSVGRTEAFF
-,TRBV7-3,TRBJ2-7,TGTGCCAGCAGCTTGACAGGCCGGGAGCAGTACTTC,CASSLTGREQYF
-,TRBV19,TRBJ2-7,TGTGCCAGTAGTCAGACACCCCACTACGAGCAGTACTTC,CASSQTPHYEQYF
TRBD2,TRBV28,TRBJ2-7,TGTGCCAGCAGTTTAGTTGAAGGGGAGGGGACCTACGAGCAGTACTTC,CASSLVEGEGTYEQYF
-,TRBV30,TRBJ2-1,TGTGCCTGGCGAACAAACCCAAGCTCCTACAATGAGCAGTTCTTC,CAWRTNPSSYNEQFF
-,TRBV6-4,TRBJ1-1,TGTGCCAGCAGTGTTGAGGAGAACACTGAAGCTTTCTTT,CASSVEENTEAFF
-,TRBV2,TRBJ1-2,TGTGCCAGCAGTGGGACAGATATAGCTAACTATGGCTACACCTTC,CASSGTDIANYGYTF
TRBD1,TRBV5-1,TRBJ2-5,TGCGCCAGCAGCGAGGGACAGTATTGGCAAGAGACCCAGTACTTC,CASSEGQYWQETQYF
TRBD2,TRBV5-1,TRBJ2-1,TGCGCCAGCAGTCGAGGGACTAGCGGCCTGGATGAGCAGTTCTTC,CASSRGTSGLDEQFF
-,TRBV14,TRBJ1-4,TGTGCCAGCAGCCCAAGGCCGGGGGTTCAGGAAAAACTGTTTTTT,CASSPRPGVQEKLFF
TRBD1,TRBV27,TRBJ2-5,TGTGCCACTCGGACAGGGACAGAAGAGACCCGGTACTTC,CATRTGTEETRYF
TRBD1,TRBV4-1,TRBJ2-7,TGCGCCAGCAGCGGACGGGACAGGGGCTACGAGCAGTACTTC,CASSGRDRGYEQYF
-,TRBV2,TRBJ2-5,TGTGCCAGCAGGGGCCTCTCGACCCAGTACTTC,CASRGLSTQYF